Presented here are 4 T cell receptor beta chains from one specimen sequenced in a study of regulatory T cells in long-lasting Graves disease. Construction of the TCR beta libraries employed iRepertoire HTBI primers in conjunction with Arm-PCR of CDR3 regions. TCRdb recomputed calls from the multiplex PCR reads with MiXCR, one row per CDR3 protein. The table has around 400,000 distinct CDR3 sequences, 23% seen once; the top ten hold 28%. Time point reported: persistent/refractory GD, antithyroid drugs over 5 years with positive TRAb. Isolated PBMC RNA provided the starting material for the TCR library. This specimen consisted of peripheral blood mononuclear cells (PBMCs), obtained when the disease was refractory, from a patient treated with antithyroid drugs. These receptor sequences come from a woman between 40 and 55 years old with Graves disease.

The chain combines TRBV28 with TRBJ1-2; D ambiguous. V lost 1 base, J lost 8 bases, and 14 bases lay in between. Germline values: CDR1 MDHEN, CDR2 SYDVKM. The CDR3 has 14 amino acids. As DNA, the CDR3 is TGTGCCAGCAGTTTATCGGTCCCAGTCCGCGGCTACACCTTC. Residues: CASSLSVPVRGYTF.

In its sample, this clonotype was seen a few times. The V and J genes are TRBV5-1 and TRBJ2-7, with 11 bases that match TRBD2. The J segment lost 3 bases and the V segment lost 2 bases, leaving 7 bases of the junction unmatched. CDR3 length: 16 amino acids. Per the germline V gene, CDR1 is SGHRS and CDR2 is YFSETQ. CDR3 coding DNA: TGCGCCAGCAGCTTCACTAGCGGGAGTTCTAACTACGAGCAGTACTTC. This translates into CASSFTSGSSNYEQYF.

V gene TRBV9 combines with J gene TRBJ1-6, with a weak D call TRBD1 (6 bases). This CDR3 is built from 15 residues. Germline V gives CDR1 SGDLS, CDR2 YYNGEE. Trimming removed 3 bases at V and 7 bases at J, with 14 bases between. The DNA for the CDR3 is TGTGCCAGCAGCGGCCAGGGACACAAGAATTCACCCCTCCACTTT. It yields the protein CASSGQGHKNSPLHF.

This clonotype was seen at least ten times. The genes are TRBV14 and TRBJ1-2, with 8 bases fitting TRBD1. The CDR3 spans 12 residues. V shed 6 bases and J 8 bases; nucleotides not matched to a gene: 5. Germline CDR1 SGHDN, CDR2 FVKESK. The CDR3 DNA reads TGTGCCAGCAGTAGACAGGGGTTCGGCTACACCTTC. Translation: CASSRQGFGYTF.